This T cell receptor (beta chain) is drawn from a study of post-analysis software for immune sequencing data. Study summary: Included courses were relapsing-remitting and secondary progressive multiple sclerosis; progressive-relapsing multiple sclerosis was also included. General study points: Samples from one preparation batch, clustered by F measure, grouped strongly together. The five TRBV segments detected at higher frequency in patients than in controls included TRBV5-6, TRBV5-1 and TRBV20-1. Controls' normalized Chao1 diversity significantly exceeded that of multiple sclerosis patients.

This clonotype was found a few times. Its antigen is undetermined. The TCR beta cDNA libraries contained unique molecular identifiers. The source material, about 0.9 to 10 million T cells, gave rise to roughly 500,000 cDNA molecules. TCRdb re-derived calls from the PCR reads in MiXCR, one entry per CDR3 protein. The sample yields 250,000 to 300,000 distinct CDR3 sequences, about 40% seen once. From germline, CDR1 is SQVTM and CDR2 ANQGSEA. The CDR3 covers 13 residues. With 8 bases clipped from V and 4 bases from J, the junction kept 9 bases outside the gene matches. The clonotype was recovered from a girl aged 5 to 17 with multiple sclerosis. What was sequenced was blood. The rearrangement links TRBV29-1 to TRBJ2-3; 7 bases map to TRBD2. The CDR3 protein is CSTRRELADTQYF. The CDR3 nucleotides are TGCAGCACCCGGCGGGAGTTGGCAGATACGCAGTATTTT.